Presented here are 13 T cell receptor beta chains from one specimen sequenced in a study (dated by TCRdb to 2013 to 2016). Cells that were CD4+CD25+CD127-/low were the ones isolated as Tregs. The library was made by 5' RACE. Sequencing relied on an Illumina MiSeq. TCRdb reprocessed the public reads (quality trimming at Q25 with fastp, clone calling with MiXCR) and kept in-frame beta chains. Rows merge per CDR3 protein into single entries with the most common DNA and genes. The sample contains over 40,000 distinct CDR3 sequences, less than 25% of them found a single time. Together, the top ten hold around 4% of the sample. The sequenced sample was Tregs sorted from blood. The receptors derive from a female donor with breast cancer.

A few counts support this clonotype. The rearrangement links TRBV7-8 to TRBJ2-2; possibly TRBD2 for D (5 bases). The CDR3 length is 16 residues. Per germline, CDR1 SGHVS and CDR2 FQNEAQ. V was pared by 1 base and J by 0 bases, with 9 bases between. This chain's CDR3 is CASSLEPGTNTGELFF. In nucleotides, the CDR3 is TGTGCCAGCAGCTTAGAGCCGGGGACGAACACCGGGGAGCTGTTTTTT.

CDR3 region: CSARAGTGVRPYNEQFF. The CDR3, as DNA: TGCAGTGCTAGAGCCGGGACTGGCGTTCGACCCTACAATGAGCAGTTCTTC. The J gene is TRBJ2-1, the V gene TRBV20-1; possibly TRBD2 for D (6 bases). The CDR3 sequence is 17 residues long. Germline V CDR1 and CDR2: DFQATT, SNEGSKA (reference sequence). V was cut by 1 base and J by 2 bases, with 18 bases left in between.

This clonotype was found many times. V usage is TRBV28 and J usage is TRBJ1-1; D possibly corresponds to TRBD1 (5 bases). The V end lost 6 bases, the J end lost 1 base, and 15 bases lay between the germline ends. The CDR3 is 15 residues long. Germline values: CDR1 MDHEN, CDR2 SYDVKM. The CDR3 DNA reads TGTGCCAGCAGCCCCGGGACTCTGAGGAACACTGAAGCTTTCTTT. This translates into CASSPGTLRNTEAFF.

The DNA of the CDR3 is TGTGCCAGCAGCTTAGGGCCCACCGGCGGTGAGCAGTTCTTC. Its translation: CASSLGPTGGEQFF. V and J are TRBV7-3 and TRBJ2-1; D uncertain. CDR1 is SGHTA and CDR2 is FQGTGA in the germline V gene. V was clipped by 2 bases and J by 9 bases, with 14 bases between them. The CDR3 extends over 14 amino acids.

This chain links TRBV28 with TRBJ2-7, with 11 bases identical to TRBD1. The CDR3 contains 13 residues. CDR1 and CDR2 from the germline V gene are MDHEN and SYDVKM. The trim removed 5 bases at V and 3 bases at J, leaving 0 bases unmatched. CDR3 nucleotides: TGTGCCAGCAGTGGGACAGGGGGCTACGAGCAGTACTTC. Protein sequence: CASSGTGGYEQYF.

At least ten counts were recorded for this clonotype. The chain employs TRBV3-1 and TRBJ2-1; TRBD2 matches 8 bases. The CDR3 is 17 amino acids. Losses at the gene ends were 3 bases for V and 10 bases for J; bases not matched to a gene: 17. Germline V CDR1 and CDR2: LGHDT, YNNKEL (reference sequence). CDR3 coding DNA: TGTGCCAGCAGCCACGGGACTAGGAAGAATCCCAATGTAGAGCAGTTCTTC. Protein: CASSHGTRKNPNVEQFF.

This sequence joins TRBV28 and TRBJ2-3; D uncertain. The CDR3 covers 13 residues. Trimming took 4 bases from V and 3 from J, leaving 8 bases between them. The germline V gene encodes CDR1 MDHEN and CDR2 SYDVKM. The CDR3 here is CASSYTWTDTQYF. CDR3 sequence (DNA): TGTGCCAGCAGTTATACGTGGACAGATACGCAGTATTTT.

The chain combines TRBV4-1 with TRBJ1-6; TRBD1 might be the D (6 bases). V lost 0 bases, J lost 13 bases, and 16 bases lay in between. This CDR3 is built from 15 residues. Germline lookup yields CDR1 MGHRA and CDR2 YSYEKL. The DNA of the CDR3 is TGCGCCAGCAGCCAAGACGGGGGGGCCCTTAGGCCCCTCCACTTT. Translation: CASSQDGGALRPLHF.

The chain combines TRBV2 with TRBJ2-1; 14 positions match TRBD2. This CDR3 is built from 15 residues. The V segment lost 7 bases and the J segment 8 bases; nucleotides outside the gene matches: 7. Germline values: CDR1 SNHLY, CDR2 FYNNEI. The CDR3 sequence: CASISGLAGVYEQFF. In DNA form, the CDR3 reads TGTGCCAGCATCTCGGGACTAGCGGGAGTCTATGAGCAGTTCTTC.

There are many counts of this clonotype. The chain links TRBV28 to TRBJ2-3, with TRBD1 identical over 7 bases. Germline lookup yields CDR1 MDHEN and CDR2 SYDVKM. The CDR3 covers 17 residues. J was trimmed by 0 bases and V by 1 base; bases with no gene match: 7. In DNA form, the CDR3 reads TGTGCCAGCAGTTTATCTTTTCCAGGGGGAAGCACAGATACGCAGTATTTT. Its translation: CASSLSFPGGSTDTQYF.

A word on this clonotype: Mismatch with germline at one junction end may stem from a read error. The chain employs TRBV4-1 and TRBJ2-5; 12 positions agree with TRBD2. In germline, CDR1 is MGHRA, CDR2 YSYEKL. This CDR3 spans 13 amino acids. The CDR3 DNA sequence: TGCGCCAGCAGCCGACTAGCGGGAGAGATCCAGTACTTC. Its translation: CASSRLAGEIQYF.

The gene calls are TRBV6-1 and TRBJ2-3; weak D call: TRBD1 (5 bases). V was pared by 6 bases and J by 3 bases, with 10 bases between. The CDR3 spans 13 residues. In germline, CDR1 is MNHNS, CDR2 SASEGT. CDR3 in DNA: TGTGCCAGCAGGGGAAGGGGAACAGATACGCAGTATTTT. It yields the protein CASRGRGTDTQYF.

The chain combines TRBV11-2 with TRBJ2-2, with D unresolved. Trimming left V 5 bases short and J 1 base short, with 11 bases between. CDR1 and CDR2 (germline): SGHAT, FQNNGV. The CDR3 length is 15 residues. The CDR3 sequence is CASSPRSLNTGELFF. In DNA form, the CDR3 reads TGTGCCAGCAGCCCGAGGAGTCTGAACACCGGGGAGCTGTTTTTT. Supplemented by reference TRBV11-2 and TRBJ2-2, the full variable domain reads EAGVAQSPRYKIIEKRQSVAFWCNPISGHATLYWYQQILGQGPKLLIQFQNNGVVDDSQLPKDRFSAERLKGVDSTLKIQPAKLEDSAVYLCASSPRSLNTGELFFGEGSRLTVL.